These 8 T cell receptor beta chains were sequenced from one sample in a study of cytotoxic CD8 clonotypes in ibrutinib-treated CLL. Here immunoSEQ multiplex PCR was the method, and the copy in TCRdb shows in-frame clones only, minus some. The repertoire holds more than 12,000 clones, with around 68% as singletons. The sequencing here drew on PBMCs, taken before ibrutinib treatment. These receptor sequences come from a human donor with chronic lymphocytic leukemia.

This chain joins TRBV7-2 and TRBJ2-1; 10 nucleotides match TRBD2. V shed 5 bases and J 9 bases; nucleotides not matched to a gene: 4. The CDR3 is made up of 13 amino acids. Germline V lookup: CDR1 SGHTA, CDR2 FQGNSA. The CDR3, as DNA: TGTGCCAGCAGCCCGGGACTAGCGCGTGAGCAGTTCTTC. Residues: CASSPGLAREQFF.

CDR3 nucleotide sequence: TGTGCCAGCACCCCCGTGGGGGCCTTAGCCAAAAACATTCAGTACTTC. Its protein product is CASTPVGALAKNIQYF. This chain joins TRBV27 and TRBJ2-4, with D tentatively TRBD1 (6 bases). Germline V lookup: CDR1 MNHEY, CDR2 SMNVEV (reference sequence). Trimming took off 7 bases at V and 0 bases at J, with 16 bases between the two ends. The CDR3 has 16 residues.

V usage is TRBV6-5 and J usage is TRBJ1-6; D gene unclear. Trimming removed 6 bases at V and 0 bases at J, with 6 bases between. From germline, CDR1 is MNHEY and CDR2 SVGAGI. This CDR3 is built from 14 residues. This CDR3 is CASRVGSYNSPLHF. The CDR3 nucleotides read TGTGCCAGCAGGGTGGGCTCCTATAATTCACCCCTCCACTTT.

This clone was seen only a few times. The chain is built from TRBV2 and TRBJ1-4, with D hard to call. With 7 bases removed from V and 0 bases from J, the gap between germline ends came to 6 bases. CDR1 is SNHLY and CDR2 is FYNNEI in the germline V gene. This CDR3 contains 13 residues. In DNA, the CDR3 is TGTGCCAGCATAGCAGCAACTAATGAAAAACTGTTTTTT. Encoded protein: CASIAATNEKLFF.

V and J are TRBV4-1 and TRBJ2-2, with D perhaps being TRBD1 or TRBD2 (6 bases each). Germline V gene lookup returns CDR1 MGHRA and CDR2 YSYEKL. The V gene lost 0 bases and the J gene lost 5 bases, with 19 bases spanning the gap. This CDR3 comprises 18 residues. The CDR3 coding sequence is TGCGCCAGCAGCCAAGATCCGTCGGGGGCGCGGTATACCGGGGAGCTGTTTTTT. This sequence encodes CASSQDPSGARYTGELFF.

This sequence joins TRBV7-3 and TRBJ1-1; tentative D call: TRBD1 (5 bases). The V end was cut by 4 bases, the J end by 5 bases, with 17 bases between. The CDR3 covers 15 residues. Germline assignment: CDR1 SGHTA and CDR2 FQGTGA. CDR3 amino acids: CASSSQSARGTEAFF. DNA for the CDR3: TGTGCCAGCAGCTCCCAGTCAGCCCGGGGGACTGAAGCTTTCTTT.

Within the sample, this clone is medium-sized. J is TRBJ2-5 and V is TRBV10-3, with 7 bases matching TRBD1. The CDR3 length is 12 residues. Losses at the gene ends were 6 bases for V and 9 bases for J; bases not matched to a gene: 7. Germline values: CDR1 ENHRY, CDR2 SYGVKD. This CDR3 is CAIRPVTGAQYF. CDR3 nucleotide sequence: TGTGCCATCAGGCCCGTAACAGGGGCCCAGTACTTC.

The chain recombines TRBV29-1 with TRBJ2-2; D is undetermined. The CDR3 extends over 13 amino acids. V was clipped by 5 bases and J by 1 base, with 8 bases between them. Germline values: CDR1 SQVTM, CDR2 ANQGSEA. CDR3 bases: TGCAGCGTTTTACCCCGGAACACCGGGGAGCTGTTTTTT. Its translation: CSVLPRNTGELFF.